Included here is one T cell receptor beta chain sequence, with context. What this receptor recognizes is not known. One junction end disagrees with the germline gene, perhaps due to a read error. This sample was included in a study of blood T cell repertoires in COVID-19 (dated by TCRdb to about 2020). For context, the study as a whole: The collaborator samples originated in the United States, Italy and Spain and spanned the acute and convalescent phases of COVID-19. The prospective study material was composed of cDNA or gDNA derived from T cells, B-cell-depleted T cells, or PBMCs. A freely available public database, intended as a resource for researchers studying the immune response to SARS-CoV-2, is where the repertoires were released. The dataset comprised deeply sampled blood TCRbeta repertoires from subjects exposed to, actively infected with, or recovered from COVID-19. The samples were drawn from the first 160 participants of the ongoing ImmuneRACE study and from more than 1,000 subjects provided by 6 global collaborators. A de-identified subject ID, COVID-19 status, age in years and sex were almost always included in the sample metadata. Where available, HLA class I and class II types were obtained from metadata supplied by the sample provider rather than from assay-based typing. Results the study describes overall, beyond this receptor: How much clinical and demographic metadata was included differed by source and by participant, and the metadata was provided uncurated.

Each collaborating institution followed its own protocols to collect whole blood in K2EDTA tubes. Collaborator samples were shipped for TCRbeta analysis as frozen whole blood, isolated PBMCs, or DNA extracted from either sample type. CDR1 SGHVS and CDR2 FNYEAQ were looked up in the germline V gene. The CDR3 contains 17 residues, cysteine and phenylalanine counted. CDR3 DNA only is kept here, 51 bases in frame from base 1. TCRbeta CDR3 regions were amplified from genomic DNA using the immunoSEQ Assay, a bias-controlled multiplex PCR. Turning to the authors' computational methods: Nucleated cell counts per sample were estimated from amplification of reference gene primers within the assay. Sequence reads were collapsed and filtered to measure the absolute abundance of every unique TCRbeta CDR3 rearrangement. For each sample, productive Simpson clonality was calculated as the square root of Simpson's diversity index over productive rearrangements. TCRdb holds this immuneACCESS table with in-frame rearrangements only. Some clones are missing; in checked studies, unresolved V genes explain under half, and the rest has no known cause. The V and J calls and clone size were taken over from that table, and D and trimming were inferred from the DNA. A total of around 120,000 clones appear in this sample, 78% of them only once. 2% to 2.5% of the sample lies in the top ten.

The sample consisted of peripheral blood. The chain is encoded by TRBV7-6 joined to TRBJ2-6; TRBD1 is perhaps the D gene, given 5 matching bases. This receptor was taken from a man aged 70 or older with acute or convalescent COVID-19. The CDR3 loop reads CASTLTPRVSGANVLTF. The nucleotide sequence reads TGTGCCAGCACCTTAACACCCAGGGTCTCTGGGGCCAACGTCCTGACTTTC.